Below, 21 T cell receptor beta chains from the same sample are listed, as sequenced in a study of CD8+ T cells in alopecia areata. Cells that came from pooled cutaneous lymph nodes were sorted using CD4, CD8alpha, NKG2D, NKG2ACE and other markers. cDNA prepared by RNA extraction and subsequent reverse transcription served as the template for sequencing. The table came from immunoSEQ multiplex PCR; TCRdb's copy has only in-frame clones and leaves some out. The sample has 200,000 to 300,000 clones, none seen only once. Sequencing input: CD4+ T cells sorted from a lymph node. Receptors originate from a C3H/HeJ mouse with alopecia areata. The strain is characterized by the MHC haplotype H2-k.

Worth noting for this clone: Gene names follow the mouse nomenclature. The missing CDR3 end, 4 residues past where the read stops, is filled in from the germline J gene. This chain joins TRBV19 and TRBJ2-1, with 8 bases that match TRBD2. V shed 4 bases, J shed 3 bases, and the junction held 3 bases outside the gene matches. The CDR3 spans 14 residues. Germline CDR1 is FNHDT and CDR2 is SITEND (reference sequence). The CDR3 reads CASSRLGIYAEQFF. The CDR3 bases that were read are TGTGCCAGCAGTCGACTGGGGATCTATGCT.

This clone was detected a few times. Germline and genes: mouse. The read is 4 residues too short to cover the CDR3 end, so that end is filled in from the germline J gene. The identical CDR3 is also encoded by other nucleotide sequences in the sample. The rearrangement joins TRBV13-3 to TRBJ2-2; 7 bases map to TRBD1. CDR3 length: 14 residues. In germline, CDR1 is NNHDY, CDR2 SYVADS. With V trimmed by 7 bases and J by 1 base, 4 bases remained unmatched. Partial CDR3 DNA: TGTGCCAGCCGCCGGGACAGAAACACCGGG. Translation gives CASRRDRNTG. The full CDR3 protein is CASRRDRNTGQLYF.

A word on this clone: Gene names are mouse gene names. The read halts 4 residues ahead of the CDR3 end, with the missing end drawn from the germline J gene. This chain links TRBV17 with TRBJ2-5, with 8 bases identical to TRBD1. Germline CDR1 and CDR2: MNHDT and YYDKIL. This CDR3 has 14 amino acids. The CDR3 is CASSAGTGGDTQYF. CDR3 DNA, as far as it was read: TGTGCTAGCAGCGCCGGGACAGGAGGGGAC.

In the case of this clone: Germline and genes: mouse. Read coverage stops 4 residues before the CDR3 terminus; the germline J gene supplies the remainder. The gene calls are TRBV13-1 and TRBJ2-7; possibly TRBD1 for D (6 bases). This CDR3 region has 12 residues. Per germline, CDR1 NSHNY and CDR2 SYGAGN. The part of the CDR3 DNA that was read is TGTGCCAGCAAGGGACATCCTTAT. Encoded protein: CASKGHPY. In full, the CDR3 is CASKGHPYEQYF.

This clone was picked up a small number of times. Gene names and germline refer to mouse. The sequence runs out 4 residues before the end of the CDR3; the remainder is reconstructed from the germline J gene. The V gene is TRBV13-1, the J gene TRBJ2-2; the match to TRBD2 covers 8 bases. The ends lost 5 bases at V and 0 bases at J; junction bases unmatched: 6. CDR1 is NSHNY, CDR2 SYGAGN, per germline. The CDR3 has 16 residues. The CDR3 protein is CASRRTGGSNTGQLYF. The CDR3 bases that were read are TGTGCCAGCAGGAGAACTGGGGGCTCAAACACCGGG.

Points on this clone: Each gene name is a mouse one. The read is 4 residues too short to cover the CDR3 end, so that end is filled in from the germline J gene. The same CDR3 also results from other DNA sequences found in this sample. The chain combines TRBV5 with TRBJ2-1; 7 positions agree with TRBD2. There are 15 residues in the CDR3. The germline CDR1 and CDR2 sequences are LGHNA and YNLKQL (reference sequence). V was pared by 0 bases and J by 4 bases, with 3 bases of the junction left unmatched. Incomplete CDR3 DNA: TGTGCCAGCAGCCAAGATGCGGGGGGGTATGCT. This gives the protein CASSQDAGGYA. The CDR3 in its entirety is CASSQDAGGYAEQFF.

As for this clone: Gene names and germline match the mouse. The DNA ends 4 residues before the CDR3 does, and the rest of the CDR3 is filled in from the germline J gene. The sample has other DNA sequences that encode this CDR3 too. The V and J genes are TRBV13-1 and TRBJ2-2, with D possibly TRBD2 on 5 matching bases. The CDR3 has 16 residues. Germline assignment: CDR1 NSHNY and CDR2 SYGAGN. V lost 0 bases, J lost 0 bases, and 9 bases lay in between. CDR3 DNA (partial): TGTGCCAGCAGTGATGCTCGGACTTCAAACACCGGG. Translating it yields CASSDARTSNTG. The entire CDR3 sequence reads CASSDARTSNTGQLYF.

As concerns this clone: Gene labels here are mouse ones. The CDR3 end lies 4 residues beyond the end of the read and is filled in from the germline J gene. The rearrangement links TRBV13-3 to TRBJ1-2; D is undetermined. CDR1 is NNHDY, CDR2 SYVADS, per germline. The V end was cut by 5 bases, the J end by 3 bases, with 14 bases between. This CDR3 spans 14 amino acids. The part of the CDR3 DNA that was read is TGTGCCAGCAGCCCCAGGAGGATGGACTCC. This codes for CASSPRRMDS. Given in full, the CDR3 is CASSPRRMDSDYTF.

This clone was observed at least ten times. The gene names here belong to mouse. The part of the CDR3 DNA that was read is TGTGCCAGCAGTCTCGGGACAACAAACACCGGG. It translates to CASSLGTTNTG. The CDR3 in full is CASSLGTTNTGQLYF. The V and J genes are TRBV19 and TRBJ2-2, with D tentatively TRBD1 (6 bases). The read halts 4 residues ahead of the CDR3 end, with the missing end drawn from the germline J gene. The length of the CDR3 is 15 residues. V lost 4 bases to trimming and J lost 0 bases, with 10 bases between them. Germline V gives CDR1 FNHDT, CDR2 SITEND (reference sequence).

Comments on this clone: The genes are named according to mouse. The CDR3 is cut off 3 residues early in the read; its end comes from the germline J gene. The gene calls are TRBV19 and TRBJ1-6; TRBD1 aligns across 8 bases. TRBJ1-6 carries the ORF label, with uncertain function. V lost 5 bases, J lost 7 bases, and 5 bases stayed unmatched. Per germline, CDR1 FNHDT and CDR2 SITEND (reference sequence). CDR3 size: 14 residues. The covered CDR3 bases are TGTGCCAGCAGGCCCGGACAGGGAAATTCGCCC. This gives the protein CASRPGQGNSP. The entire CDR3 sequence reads CASRPGQGNSPLYF.

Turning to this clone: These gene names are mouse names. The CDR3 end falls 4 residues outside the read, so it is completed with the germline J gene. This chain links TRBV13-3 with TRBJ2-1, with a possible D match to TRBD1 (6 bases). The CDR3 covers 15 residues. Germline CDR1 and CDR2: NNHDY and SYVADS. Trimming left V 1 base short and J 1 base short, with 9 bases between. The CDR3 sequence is CASSDRGQNYAEQFF. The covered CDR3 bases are TGTGCCAGCAGTGATAGGGGACAAAACTATGCT.

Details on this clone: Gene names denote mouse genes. CDR3 DNA, as far as it was read: TGTGCTAGCAGTAAGACAGAAAACACA. It specifies CASSKTENT. The CDR3 in full is CASSKTENTEVFF. The chain uses TRBV17 and TRBJ1-1, with a possible D match to TRBD1 (5 bases). The missing CDR3 end, 4 residues past where the read stops, is filled in from the germline J gene. CDR3 length: 13 amino acids. Trimming removed 4 bases at V and 1 base at J, with 7 bases between. The V gene's germline CDR1 is MNHDT and CDR2 YYDKIL.

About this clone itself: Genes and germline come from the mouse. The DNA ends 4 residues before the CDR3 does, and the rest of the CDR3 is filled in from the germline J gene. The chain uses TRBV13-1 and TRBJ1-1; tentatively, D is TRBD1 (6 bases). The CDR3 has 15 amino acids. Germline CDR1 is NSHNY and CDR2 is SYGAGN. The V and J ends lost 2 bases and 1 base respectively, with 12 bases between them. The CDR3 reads CASSETGTRNTEVFF. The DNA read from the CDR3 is TGTGCCAGCAGTGAGACCGGGACACGGAACACA.

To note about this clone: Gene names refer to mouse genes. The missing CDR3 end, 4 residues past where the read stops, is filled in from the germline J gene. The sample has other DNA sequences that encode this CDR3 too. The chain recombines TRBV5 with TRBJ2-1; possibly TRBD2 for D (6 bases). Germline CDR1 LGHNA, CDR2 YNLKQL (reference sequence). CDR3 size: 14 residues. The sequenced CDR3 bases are TGTGCCAGCAGCCAAGAGACTGGTGGAGCT. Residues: CASSQETGGA. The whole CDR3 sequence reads CASSQETGGAEQFF.

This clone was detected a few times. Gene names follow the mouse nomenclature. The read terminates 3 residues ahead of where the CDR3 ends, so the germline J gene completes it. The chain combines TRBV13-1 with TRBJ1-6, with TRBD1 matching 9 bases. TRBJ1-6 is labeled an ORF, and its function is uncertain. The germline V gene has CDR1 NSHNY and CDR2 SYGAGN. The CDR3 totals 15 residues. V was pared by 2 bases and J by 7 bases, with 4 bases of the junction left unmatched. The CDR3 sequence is CASSEGTGWNSPLYF. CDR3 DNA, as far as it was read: TGTGCCAGCAGTGAGGGGACAGGGTGGAATTCGCCC.

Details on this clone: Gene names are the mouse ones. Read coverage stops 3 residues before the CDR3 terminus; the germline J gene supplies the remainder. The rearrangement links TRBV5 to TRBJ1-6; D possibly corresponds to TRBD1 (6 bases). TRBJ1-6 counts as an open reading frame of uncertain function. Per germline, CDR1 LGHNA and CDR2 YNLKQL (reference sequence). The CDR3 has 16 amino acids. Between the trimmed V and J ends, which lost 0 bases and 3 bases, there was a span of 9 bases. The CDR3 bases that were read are TGTGCCAGCAGCCAAGAGCCAGGGGACTATAATTCGCCC. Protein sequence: CASSQEPGDYNSP. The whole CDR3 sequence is CASSQEPGDYNSPLYF.

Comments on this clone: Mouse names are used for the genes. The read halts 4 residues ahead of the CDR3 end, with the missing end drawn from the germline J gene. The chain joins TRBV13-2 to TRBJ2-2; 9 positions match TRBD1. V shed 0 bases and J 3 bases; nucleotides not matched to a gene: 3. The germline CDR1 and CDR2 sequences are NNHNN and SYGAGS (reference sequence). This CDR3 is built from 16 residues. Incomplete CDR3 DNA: TGTGCCAGCGGTGATGCGGGGACAGGGTACACCGGG. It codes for CASGDAGTGYTG. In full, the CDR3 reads CASGDAGTGYTGQLYF.

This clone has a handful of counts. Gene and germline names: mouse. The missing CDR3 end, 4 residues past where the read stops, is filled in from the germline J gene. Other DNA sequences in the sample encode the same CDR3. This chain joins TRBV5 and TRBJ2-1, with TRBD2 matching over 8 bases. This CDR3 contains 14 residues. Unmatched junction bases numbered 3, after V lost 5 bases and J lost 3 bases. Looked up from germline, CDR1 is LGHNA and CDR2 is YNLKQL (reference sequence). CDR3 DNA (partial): TGTGCCAGCAGCTCGACTGGGGTCTATGCT. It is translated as CASSSTGVYA. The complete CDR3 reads CASSSTGVYAEQFF.

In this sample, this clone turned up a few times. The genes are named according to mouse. The DNA read from the CDR3 is TGTGCCAGCAGTGATGTGGACAAACCCCAAGAC. This translates into CASSDVDKPQD. The whole CDR3 protein is CASSDVDKPQDTQYF. This chain joins TRBV13-1 and TRBJ2-5, with D possibly being TRBD1 (5 bases). The CDR3 end falls 4 residues outside the read, so it is completed with the germline J gene. Germline V gene sequence: CDR1 NSHNY, CDR2 SYGAGN. The CDR3 is 15 amino acids. Trimming stripped 0 bases from V and 2 bases from J, with 10 bases between.

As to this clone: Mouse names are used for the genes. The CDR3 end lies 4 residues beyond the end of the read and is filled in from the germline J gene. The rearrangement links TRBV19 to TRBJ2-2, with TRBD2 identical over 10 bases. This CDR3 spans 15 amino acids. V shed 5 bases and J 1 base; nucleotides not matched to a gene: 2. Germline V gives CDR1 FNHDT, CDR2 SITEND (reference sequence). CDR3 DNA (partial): TGTGCCAGCAGAGACTGGGGGGAAAACACCGGG. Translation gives CASRDWGENTG. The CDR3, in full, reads CASRDWGENTGQLYF. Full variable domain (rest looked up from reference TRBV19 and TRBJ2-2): GGIITQTPKFLIGQEGQKLTLKCQQNFNHDTMYWYRQDSGKGLRLIYYSITENDLQKGDLSEGYDASREKKSSFSLTVTSAQKNEMAVFLCASRDWGENTGQLYFGEGSKLTVL.

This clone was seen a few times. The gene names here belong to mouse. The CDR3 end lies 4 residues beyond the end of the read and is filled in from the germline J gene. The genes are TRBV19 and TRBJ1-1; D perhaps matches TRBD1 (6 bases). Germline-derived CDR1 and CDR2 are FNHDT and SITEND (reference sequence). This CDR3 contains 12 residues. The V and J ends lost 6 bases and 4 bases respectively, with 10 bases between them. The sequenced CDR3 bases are TGTGCCAGCACCGCAGGGGTCACA. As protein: CASTAGVT. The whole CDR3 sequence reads CASTAGVTEVFF.